This T cell receptor beta chain was profiled in a study of blood T cell repertoires in COVID-19. Study details: The United States, Italy and Spain supplied acute and convalescent COVID-19 samples. Sample material is recorded as cDNA or gDNA derived from T cells, B-cell-depleted T cells, or PBMCs.

Source study methods: Using reference gene primer amplification, nucleated cell counts were estimated. Profiling relied on immunoSEQ multiplex PCR, and the TCRdb table lists in-frame clones only, not all of them. That table gives V, J and clone size, and the DNA gave D and trimming. The repertoire includes 100,000 to 150,000 clones, approximately 80% of them detected once, and 37% sits in the top ten. What was sequenced was peripheral blood. This TCR came from a man aged 40-49 years with active or convalescent COVID-19.

CDR3: CASSEVGEETQYF. The CDR3 DNA is TGTGCCAGCAGTGAGGTAGGGGAAGAGACCCAGTACTTC. The V call is TRBV2, the J call TRBJ2-5, with D possibly being TRBD1 (5 bases). CDR1 is SNHLY, CDR2 FYNNEI, per germline. The CDR3 has 13 amino acids. The germline V and J ends were trimmed by 3 bases and 3 bases, with 8 bases remaining between them.